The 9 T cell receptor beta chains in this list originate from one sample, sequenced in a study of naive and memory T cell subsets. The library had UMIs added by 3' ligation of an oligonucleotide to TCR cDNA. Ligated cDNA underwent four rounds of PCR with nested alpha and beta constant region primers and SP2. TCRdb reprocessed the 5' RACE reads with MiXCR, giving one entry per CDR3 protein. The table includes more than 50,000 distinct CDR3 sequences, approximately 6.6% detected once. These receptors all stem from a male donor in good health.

CDR3 nucleotides: TGTGCCAGCAGCCTCCTAACCGGGACTAGCGGCATAGGGCAGTTCTTC. It translates to CASSLLTGTSGIGQFF. The gene calls are TRBV3-1 and TRBJ2-1; 11 bases fit TRBD2. The trim removed 4 bases at V and 12 bases at J, leaving 14 bases unmatched. Germline CDR1 LGHDT, CDR2 YNNKEL (reference sequence). The CDR3 loop spans 16 amino acids.

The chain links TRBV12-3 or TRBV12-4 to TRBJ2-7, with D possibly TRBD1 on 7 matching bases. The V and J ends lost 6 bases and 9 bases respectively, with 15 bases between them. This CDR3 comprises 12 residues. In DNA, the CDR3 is TGTGCCAGCAGCGCCCTTCAGGGGGGGCAGTACTTC. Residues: CASSALQGGQYF.

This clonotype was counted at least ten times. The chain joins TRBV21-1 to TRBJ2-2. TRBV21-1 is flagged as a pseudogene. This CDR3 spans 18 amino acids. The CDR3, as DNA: TGTGCCAGCAGCAAAGCGAGACAGGGGTTTGTGATCACCGGGGAGCTGTTTTTT. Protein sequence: CASSKARQGFVITGELFF.

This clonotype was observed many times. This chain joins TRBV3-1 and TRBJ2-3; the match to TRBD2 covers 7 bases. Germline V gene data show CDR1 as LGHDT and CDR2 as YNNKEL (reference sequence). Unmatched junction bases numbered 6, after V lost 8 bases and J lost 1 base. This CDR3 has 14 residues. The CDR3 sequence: CASSRSGGTDTQYF. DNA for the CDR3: TGTGCCAGCTCTAGGAGCGGGGGCACAGATACGCAGTATTTT.

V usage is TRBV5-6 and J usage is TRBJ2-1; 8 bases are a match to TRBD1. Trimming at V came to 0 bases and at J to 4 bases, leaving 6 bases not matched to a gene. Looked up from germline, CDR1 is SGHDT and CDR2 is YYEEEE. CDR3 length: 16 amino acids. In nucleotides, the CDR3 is TGTGCCAGCAGCTTGGCCGGACAGGGCGGTTACAATGAGCAGTTCTTC. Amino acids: CASSLAGQGGYNEQFF.

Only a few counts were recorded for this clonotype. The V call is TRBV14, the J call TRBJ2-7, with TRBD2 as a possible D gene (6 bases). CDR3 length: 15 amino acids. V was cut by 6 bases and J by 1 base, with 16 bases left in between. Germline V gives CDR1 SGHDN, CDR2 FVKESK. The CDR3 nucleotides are TGTGCCAGCAGACAATCCGGGACTGTTTCCTACGAGCAGTACTTC. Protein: CASRQSGTVSYEQYF.

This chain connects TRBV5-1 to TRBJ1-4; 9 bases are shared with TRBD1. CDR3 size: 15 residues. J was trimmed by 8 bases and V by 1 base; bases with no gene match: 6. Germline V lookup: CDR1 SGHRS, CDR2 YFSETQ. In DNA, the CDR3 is TGCGCCAGCAGCTTGCTAGGACAGGGGCTCGAAAAACTGTTTTTT. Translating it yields CASSLLGQGLEKLFF.

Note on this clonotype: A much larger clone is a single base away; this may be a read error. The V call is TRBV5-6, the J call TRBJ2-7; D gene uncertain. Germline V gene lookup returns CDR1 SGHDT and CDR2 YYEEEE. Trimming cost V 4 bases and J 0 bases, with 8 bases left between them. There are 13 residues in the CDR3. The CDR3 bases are TGTGCCAGCAGCAGGGTGAGCTCCTACGAGCAGTACTTC. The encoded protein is CASSRVSSYEQYF.

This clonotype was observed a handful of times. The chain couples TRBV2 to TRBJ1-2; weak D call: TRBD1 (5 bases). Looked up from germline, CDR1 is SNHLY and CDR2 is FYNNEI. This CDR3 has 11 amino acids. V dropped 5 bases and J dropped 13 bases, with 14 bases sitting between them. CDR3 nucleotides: TGTGCCAGCAGTCAAACAGGTTATCTCACCTTC. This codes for CASSQTGYLTF. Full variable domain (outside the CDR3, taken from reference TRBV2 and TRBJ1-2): EPEVTQTPSHQVTQMGQEVILRCVPISNHLYFYWYRQILGQKVEFLVSFYNNEISEKSEIFDDQFSVERPDGSNFTLKIRSTKLEDSAMYFCASSQTGYLTFGSGTRLTVV.